Each of the 26 T cell receptor beta chains below was sequenced from the same sample in a study of shared clonotypes between healthy human individuals. TCRdb keeps only in-frame clones here, not all; method: immunoSEQ multiplex PCR. The sample shows hundreds of thousands of clones, 90% to 97% of them seen only once. The naive CD8 population came from CD45RO-negative cells selected for CCR7, without terminally differentiated effector memory CD45RA+ cells. What was sequenced was naive CD8+ T cells sorted from blood. The source is a woman aged 30 to 39 in good health.

This chain uses TRBV14 with TRBJ1-1; possible D gene TRBD1, 6 bases. The length of the CDR3 is 15 residues. Germline V gene lookup returns CDR1 SGHDN and CDR2 FVKESK. V lost 5 bases, J lost 5 bases, and 18 bases lay in between. The CDR3 loop is CASSRTARGWTEAFF. The CDR3 region has the DNA TGTGCCAGCAGCAGAACAGCCAGGGGATGGACTGAAGCTTTCTTT.

The DNA of the CDR3 is TGTGCCAGCAGTTTCGCATTGGAGGGGAAAGCCTACGAGCAGTACTTC. It is translated as CASSFALEGKAYEQYF. The rearrangement uses TRBV28 and TRBJ2-7; TRBD2 is a possible D gene (6 bases). Trimming removed 3 bases from V and 2 bases from J, with 17 bases in between. This CDR3 region has 16 residues. Germline V gene lookup returns CDR1 MDHEN and CDR2 SYDVKM.

The V call is TRBV21-1, the J call TRBJ2-1; the listed D gene, TRBD2, was not tested against the DNA. TRBV21-1 is described as a pseudogene. The CDR3 is 15 residues long. The CDR3 nucleotides are TGTGCCAGAACTAGCGGGCGTGGAGCCTACAATGAGCAGTTCTTC. Encoded protein: CARTSGRGAYNEQFF.

The chain uses TRBV28 and TRBJ2-7; 11 nucleotides match TRBD2. Trimming cost V 2 bases and J 2 bases; bases outside gene matches: 8. Germline CDR1 and CDR2: MDHEN and SYDVKM. The CDR3 totals 17 residues. For the CDR3, the DNA is TGTGCCAGCAGTTTAGAGGTAGCGGGAGGGATCCCCTACGAGCAGTACTTC. It codes for CASSLEVAGGIPYEQYF.

The chain has TRBV2 and TRBJ2-2, with unresolved D. Trimming removed 2 bases from V and 8 bases from J, with 12 bases in between. Germline assignment: CDR1 SNHLY and CDR2 FYNNEI. This CDR3 contains 14 residues. The CDR3 protein is CASSEFNGPGELFF. CDR3 nucleotide sequence: TGTGCCAGCAGTGAATTTAACGGTCCGGGGGAGCTGTTTTTT.

This chain links TRBV9 with TRBJ2-2, with TRBD1 matching over 7 bases. In germline, CDR1 is SGDLS, CDR2 YYNGEE. CDR3 length: 13 amino acids. V was clipped by 3 bases and J by 7 bases; unmatched bases: 3. DNA for the CDR3: TGTGCCAGCAGCGCGACAGGGATCGGGGAGCTGTTTTTT. Translating gives CASSATGIGELFF.

The V call is TRBV28, the J call TRBJ1-3; D unclear. Trimming pared 2 bases from V and 0 bases from J, leaving 8 bases between. Germline CDR1 reads MDHEN; CDR2 reads SYDVKM. The CDR3 covers 15 residues. CDR3 amino acids: CASSLVRSSGNTIYF. The CDR3 region has the DNA TGTGCCAGCAGTTTAGTCAGGTCCTCTGGAAACACCATATATTTT. Based on the CDR3 plus reference TRBV28 and TRBJ1-3, the full variable domain is DVKVTQSSRYLVKRTGEKVFLECVQDMDHENMFWYRQDPGLGLRLIYFSYDVKMKEKGDIPEGYSVSREKKERFSLILESASTNQTSMYLCASSLVRSSGNTIYFGEGSWLTVV.

The chain is built from TRBV28 and TRBJ2-7, with 9 nucleotides matching TRBD1. CDR1 and CDR2 from the germline V gene are MDHEN and SYDVKM. The CDR3 consists of 14 residues. V lost 7 bases to trimming and J lost 3 bases; unmatched junction nucleotides: 7. In nucleotides, the CDR3 is TGTGCCAGCACCCCGGGACAGGGAGGCTACGAGCAGTACTTC. Its translation is CASTPGQGGYEQYF.

The J gene is TRBJ1-3, the V gene TRBV27; weak D call: TRBD1 (6 bases). CDR1 is MNHEY and CDR2 is SMNVEV in the germline V gene (reference sequence). The CDR3 has 16 residues. V shed 4 bases and J shed 7 bases, with 20 bases lying between them. CDR3 DNA: TGTGCCAGCAGTTCTCGGTTCGGGGGCGGGGTGAACACCATATATTTT. It translates to CASSSRFGGGVNTIYF.

This chain uses TRBV25-1 with TRBJ1-1, with TRBD1 matching 9 bases. The CDR3 loop spans 14 amino acids. Germline CDR1 and CDR2: MGHDK and SYGVNS. Germline trimming cut 3 bases from V and 10 bases from J; bases unmatched to any gene: 9. CDR3 coding DNA: TGTGCCAGCAGTGATTTGACAGGGGGTTGGGGAGCTTTCTTT. Translated: CASSDLTGGWGAFF.

V is TRBV4-1 and J is TRBJ1-2; D perhaps matches TRBD1 (5 bases). The CDR3 length is 17 residues. V gave up 1 base and J gave up 0 bases, with 15 bases separating them. Germline CDR1 reads MGHRA; CDR2 reads YSYEKL. The CDR3 DNA reads TGCGCCAGCAGCCAAGGGACACCCACTTTAGCTAACTATGGCTACACCTTC. This codes for CASSQGTPTLANYGYTF.

The chain links TRBV7-8 to TRBJ1-2; D not resolved. CDR3 length: 15 amino acids. V lost 5 bases and J 0 bases, leaving 13 bases between the germline ends. Germline loops: CDR1 SGHVS, CDR2 FQNEAQ. The CDR3 nucleotides are TGTGCCAGCAGCCGCCTCTTTGGGGCTAACTATGGCTACACCTTC. Protein: CASSRLFGANYGYTF.

The count of this clone is one. The chain uses TRBV11-2 and TRBJ2-1; 11 nucleotides agree with TRBD2. Germline assignment: CDR1 SGHAT and CDR2 FQNNGV. V lost 1 base, J lost 10 bases, and 6 bases stayed unmatched. This CDR3 is built from 15 residues. The CDR3 bases are TGTGCCAGCAGCTTAGTAGGGACTAGCGGCGAGGAGCAGTTCTTC. Translation gives CASSLVGTSGEEQFF.

This chain links TRBV19 with TRBJ1-4; the match to TRBD1 covers 7 bases. This CDR3 comprises 13 residues. Trimming at V came to 10 bases and at J to 5 bases, leaving 7 bases not matched to a gene. From germline, CDR1 is LNHDA and CDR2 SQIVND (reference sequence). The CDR3 nucleotides read TGTGCCACTTCCGGGACAGAGAATGAAAAACTGTTTTTT. Its translation is CATSGTENEKLFF.

Only one count was recorded for this clone. Other DNA variants within this sample encode the same CDR3. The V call is TRBV27, the J call TRBJ1-5, with 7 bases matching TRBD1. Looked up from germline, CDR1 is MNHEY and CDR2 is SMNVEV (reference sequence). CDR3 length equals 12 residues. V lost 8 bases and J lost 7; bases outside the gene matches: 5. The CDR3 spells CASGTGVQPQHF. The DNA of the CDR3 is TGTGCCAGCGGAACAGGGGTGCAGCCCCAGCATTTT.

The chain joins TRBV27 to TRBJ2-1, with a weak D call TRBD1 (6 bases). The V end lost 2 bases, the J end lost 8 bases, and 10 bases lay between the germline ends. Germline loops: CDR1 MNHEY, CDR2 SMNVEV (reference sequence). The CDR3 sequence is 13 residues long. CDR3 sequence: CASSLLGADEQFF. The DNA for the CDR3 is TGTGCCAGCAGTTTACTGGGGGCGGATGAGCAGTTCTTC.

V usage is TRBV6-5 and J usage is TRBJ2-1; D is possibly TRBD2 (6 bases). The CDR3 spans 15 residues. Trimming pared 5 bases from V and 5 bases from J, leaving 16 bases between. The germline V gene encodes CDR1 MNHEY and CDR2 SVGAGI. The CDR3 DNA sequence: TGTGCCAGCAGTCCCCTCGCGGGACTCCACAATGAGCAGTTCTTC. It yields the protein CASSPLAGLHNEQFF.

V and J are TRBV7-8 and TRBJ2-7, with unresolved D. The CDR3 extends over 18 amino acids. V was shortened by 5 bases and J by 4 bases, with 27 bases between the two germline ends. CDR1 and CDR2 from the germline V gene are SGHVS and FQNEAQ. The CDR3 spells CASSPSTSPEITGYEQYF. The CDR3 nucleotides are TGTGCCAGCAGCCCTAGTACCTCCCCCGAGATCACGGGTTACGAGCAGTACTTC.

This chain joins TRBV27 and TRBJ2-7; D possibly corresponds to TRBD2 (6 bases). The germline V gene has CDR1 MNHEY and CDR2 SMNVEV (reference sequence). V was trimmed by 6 bases and J by 2 bases, leaving 14 bases between them. The CDR3 sequence is 14 residues long. The CDR3 region has the DNA TGTGCCAGCAGCCCCACCACTAGCCCCTACGAGCAGTACTTC. This codes for CASSPTTSPYEQYF.

The chain uses TRBV27 and TRBJ2-7; possibly TRBD2 for D (6 bases). The CDR3 runs to 13 residues. Between the trimmed V and J ends, which lost 3 bases and 7 bases, there was a span of 13 bases. Germline V lookup: CDR1 MNHEY, CDR2 SMNVEV (reference sequence). The CDR3 protein is CASSFWIGREQYF. CDR3 nucleotide sequence: TGTGCCAGCAGTTTTTGGATTGGGAGGGAGCAGTACTTC.

The rearrangement joins TRBV27 to TRBJ2-2; no clear D gene. CDR3 size: 16 residues. The V gene lost 6 bases and the J gene lost 0 bases, with 14 bases spanning the gap. CDR1 and CDR2 (germline): MNHEY, SMNVEV (reference sequence). The CDR3 DNA is TGTGCCAGCAGCTCCACCCTAGAGGCGAACACCGGGGAGCTGTTTTTT. Its translation: CASSSTLEANTGELFF.

The V and J genes are TRBV29-1 and TRBJ2-2; D uncertain. Germline CDR1 SQVTM, CDR2 ANQGSEA. This CDR3 spans 15 amino acids. With 7 bases removed from V and 5 bases from J, the gap between germline ends came to 20 bases. The CDR3 here is CSASTTESLTGELFF. For the CDR3, the DNA is TGCAGCGCATCAACCACCGAAAGTTTGACCGGGGAGCTGTTTTTT.

The chain uses TRBV27 and TRBJ1-2; D is perhaps TRBD1 (5 bases). The CDR3 contains 15 residues. CDR1 MNHEY and CDR2 SMNVEV come from the germline V gene (reference sequence). Trimming took 5 bases from V and 1 from J, leaving 14 bases between them. As DNA, the CDR3 is TGTGCCAGCAGTCCGACAGTGGGAGGTAACTATGGCTACACCTTC. Its protein is CASSPTVGGNYGYTF.

This clone came up many times. The chain employs TRBV4-1 and TRBJ1-6, with D tentatively TRBD1 (5 bases). Germline V gene lookup returns CDR1 MGHRA and CDR2 YSYEKL. This CDR3 contains 16 residues. The ends were cut back, 1 base at V and 7 bases at J, with 14 bases in the middle. The CDR3 coding sequence is TGCGCCAGCAGCCAAGGACCCGGGACTGGCAATTCACCCCTCCACTTT. Translated: CASSQGPGTGNSPLHF.

This sequence joins TRBV5-6 and TRBJ2-1; 9 bases fit TRBD1. After removal of 4 bases from V and 9 bases from J, the junction contained 14 bases not matched to a gene. This CDR3 has 16 residues. Germline assignment: CDR1 SGHDT and CDR2 YYEEEE. In DNA form, the CDR3 reads TGTGCCAGCAGCGGTGGGACAGGGTCATCGCAAGTTGAGCAGTTCTTC. Protein sequence: CASSGGTGSSQVEQFF.

The chain couples TRBV9 to TRBJ2-3; TRBD2 might be the D (6 bases). Germline V gene sequence: CDR1 SGDLS, CDR2 YYNGEE. CDR3 length: 15 amino acids. The germline V and J ends were trimmed by 1 base and 0 bases, with 9 bases remaining between them. Here the CDR3 DNA reads TGTGCCAGCAGCGTAACTGGGACTAGCACAGATACGCAGTATTTT. It specifies CASSVTGTSTDTQYF.